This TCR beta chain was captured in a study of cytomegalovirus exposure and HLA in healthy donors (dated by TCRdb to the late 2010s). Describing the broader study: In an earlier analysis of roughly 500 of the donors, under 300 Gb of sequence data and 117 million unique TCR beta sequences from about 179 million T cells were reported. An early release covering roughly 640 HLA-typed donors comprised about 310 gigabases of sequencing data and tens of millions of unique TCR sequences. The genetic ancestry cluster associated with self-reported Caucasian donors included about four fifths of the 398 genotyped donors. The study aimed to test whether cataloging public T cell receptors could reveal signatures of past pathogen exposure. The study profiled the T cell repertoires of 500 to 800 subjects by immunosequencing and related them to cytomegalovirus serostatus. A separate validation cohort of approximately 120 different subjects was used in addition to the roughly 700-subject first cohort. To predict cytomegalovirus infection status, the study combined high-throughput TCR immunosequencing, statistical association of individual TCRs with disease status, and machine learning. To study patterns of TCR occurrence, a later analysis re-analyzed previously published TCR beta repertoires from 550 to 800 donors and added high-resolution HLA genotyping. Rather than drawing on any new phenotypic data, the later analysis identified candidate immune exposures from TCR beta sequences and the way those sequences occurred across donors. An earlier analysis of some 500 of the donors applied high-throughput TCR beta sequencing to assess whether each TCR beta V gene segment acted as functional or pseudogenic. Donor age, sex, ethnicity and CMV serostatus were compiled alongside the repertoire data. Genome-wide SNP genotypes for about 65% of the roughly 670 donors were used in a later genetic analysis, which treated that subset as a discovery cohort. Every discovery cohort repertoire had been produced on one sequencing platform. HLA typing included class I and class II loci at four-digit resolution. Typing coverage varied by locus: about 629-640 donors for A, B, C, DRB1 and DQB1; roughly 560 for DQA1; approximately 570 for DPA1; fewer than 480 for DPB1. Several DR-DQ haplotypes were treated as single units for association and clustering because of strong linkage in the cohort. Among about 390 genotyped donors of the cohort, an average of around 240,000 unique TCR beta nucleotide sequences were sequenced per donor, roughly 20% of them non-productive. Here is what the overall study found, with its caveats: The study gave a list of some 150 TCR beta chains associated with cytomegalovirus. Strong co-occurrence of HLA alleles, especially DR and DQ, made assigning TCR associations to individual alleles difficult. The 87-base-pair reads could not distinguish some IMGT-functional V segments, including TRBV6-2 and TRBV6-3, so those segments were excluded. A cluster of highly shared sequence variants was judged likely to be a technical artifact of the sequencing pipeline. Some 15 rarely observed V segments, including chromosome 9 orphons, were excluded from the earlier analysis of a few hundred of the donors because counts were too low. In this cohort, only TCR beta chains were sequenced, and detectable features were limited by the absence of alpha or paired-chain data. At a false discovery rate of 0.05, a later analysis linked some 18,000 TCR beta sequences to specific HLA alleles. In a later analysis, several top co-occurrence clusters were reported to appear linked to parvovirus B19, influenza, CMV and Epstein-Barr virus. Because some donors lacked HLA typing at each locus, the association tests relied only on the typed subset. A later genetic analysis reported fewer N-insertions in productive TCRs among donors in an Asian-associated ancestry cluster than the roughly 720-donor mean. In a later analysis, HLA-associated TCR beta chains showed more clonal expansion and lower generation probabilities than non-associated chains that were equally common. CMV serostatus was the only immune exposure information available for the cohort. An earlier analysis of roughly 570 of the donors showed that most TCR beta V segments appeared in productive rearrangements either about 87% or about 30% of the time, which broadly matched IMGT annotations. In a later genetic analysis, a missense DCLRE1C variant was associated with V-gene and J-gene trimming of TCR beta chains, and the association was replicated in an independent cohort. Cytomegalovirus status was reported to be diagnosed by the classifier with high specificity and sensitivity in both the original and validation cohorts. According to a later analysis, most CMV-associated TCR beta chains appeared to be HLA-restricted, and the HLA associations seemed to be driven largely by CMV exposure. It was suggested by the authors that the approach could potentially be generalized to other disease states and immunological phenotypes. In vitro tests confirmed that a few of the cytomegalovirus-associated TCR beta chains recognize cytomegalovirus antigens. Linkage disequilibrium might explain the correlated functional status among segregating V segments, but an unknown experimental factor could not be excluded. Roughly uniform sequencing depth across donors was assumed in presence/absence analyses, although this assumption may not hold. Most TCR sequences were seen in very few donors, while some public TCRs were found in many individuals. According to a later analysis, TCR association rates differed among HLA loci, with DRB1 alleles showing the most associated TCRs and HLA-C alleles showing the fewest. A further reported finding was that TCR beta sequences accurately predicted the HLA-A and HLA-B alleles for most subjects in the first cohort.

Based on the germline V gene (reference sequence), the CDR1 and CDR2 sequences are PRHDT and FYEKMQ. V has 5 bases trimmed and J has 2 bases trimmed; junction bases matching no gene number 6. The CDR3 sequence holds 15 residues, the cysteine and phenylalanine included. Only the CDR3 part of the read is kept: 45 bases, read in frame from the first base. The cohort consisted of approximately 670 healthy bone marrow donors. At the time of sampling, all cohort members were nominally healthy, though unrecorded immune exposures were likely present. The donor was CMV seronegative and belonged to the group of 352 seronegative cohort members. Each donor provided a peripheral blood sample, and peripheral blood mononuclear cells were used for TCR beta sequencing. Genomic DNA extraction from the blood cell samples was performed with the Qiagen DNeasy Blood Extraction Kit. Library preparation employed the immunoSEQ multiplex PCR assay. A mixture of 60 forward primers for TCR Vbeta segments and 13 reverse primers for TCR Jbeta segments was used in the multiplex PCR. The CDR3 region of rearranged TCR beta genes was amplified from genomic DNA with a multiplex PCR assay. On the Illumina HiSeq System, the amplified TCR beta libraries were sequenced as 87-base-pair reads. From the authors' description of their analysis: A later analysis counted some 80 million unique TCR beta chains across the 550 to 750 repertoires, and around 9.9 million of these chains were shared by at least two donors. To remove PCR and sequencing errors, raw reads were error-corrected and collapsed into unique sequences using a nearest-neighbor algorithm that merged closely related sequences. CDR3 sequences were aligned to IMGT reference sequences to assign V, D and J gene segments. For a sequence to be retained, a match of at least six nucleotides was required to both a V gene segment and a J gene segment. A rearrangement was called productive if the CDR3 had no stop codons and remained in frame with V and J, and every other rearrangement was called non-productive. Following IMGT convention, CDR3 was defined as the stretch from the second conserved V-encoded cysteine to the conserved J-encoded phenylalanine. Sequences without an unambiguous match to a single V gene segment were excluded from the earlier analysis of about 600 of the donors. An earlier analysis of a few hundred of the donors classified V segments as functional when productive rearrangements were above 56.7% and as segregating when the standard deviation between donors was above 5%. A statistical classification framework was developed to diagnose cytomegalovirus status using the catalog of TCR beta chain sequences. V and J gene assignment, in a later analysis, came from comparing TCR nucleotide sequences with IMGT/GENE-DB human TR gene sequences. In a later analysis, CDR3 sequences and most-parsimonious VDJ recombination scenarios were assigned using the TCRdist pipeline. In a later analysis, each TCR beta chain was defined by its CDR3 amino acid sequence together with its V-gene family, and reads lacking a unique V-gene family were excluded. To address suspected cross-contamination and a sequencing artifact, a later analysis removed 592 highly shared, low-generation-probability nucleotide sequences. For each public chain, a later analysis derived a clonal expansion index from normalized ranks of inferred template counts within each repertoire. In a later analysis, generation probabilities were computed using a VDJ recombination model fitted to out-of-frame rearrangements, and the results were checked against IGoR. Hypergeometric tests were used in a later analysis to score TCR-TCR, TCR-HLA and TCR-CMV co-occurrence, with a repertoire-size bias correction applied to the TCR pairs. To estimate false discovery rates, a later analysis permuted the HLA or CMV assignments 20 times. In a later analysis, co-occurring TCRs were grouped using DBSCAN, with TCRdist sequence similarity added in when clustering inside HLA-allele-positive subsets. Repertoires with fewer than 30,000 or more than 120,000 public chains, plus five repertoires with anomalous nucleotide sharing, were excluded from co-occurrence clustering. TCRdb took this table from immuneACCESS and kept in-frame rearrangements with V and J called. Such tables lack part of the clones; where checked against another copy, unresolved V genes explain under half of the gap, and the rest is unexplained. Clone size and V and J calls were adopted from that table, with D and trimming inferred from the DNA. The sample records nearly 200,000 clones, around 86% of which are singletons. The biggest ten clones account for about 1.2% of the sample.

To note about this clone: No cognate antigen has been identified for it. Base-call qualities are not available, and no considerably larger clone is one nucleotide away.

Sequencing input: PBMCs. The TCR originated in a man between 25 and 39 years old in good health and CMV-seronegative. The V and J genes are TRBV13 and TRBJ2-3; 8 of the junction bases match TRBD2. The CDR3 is CASSDAGGVTDTQYF. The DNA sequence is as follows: TGTGCCAGCAGCGATGCGGGAGGCGTCACAGATACGCAGTATTTT.